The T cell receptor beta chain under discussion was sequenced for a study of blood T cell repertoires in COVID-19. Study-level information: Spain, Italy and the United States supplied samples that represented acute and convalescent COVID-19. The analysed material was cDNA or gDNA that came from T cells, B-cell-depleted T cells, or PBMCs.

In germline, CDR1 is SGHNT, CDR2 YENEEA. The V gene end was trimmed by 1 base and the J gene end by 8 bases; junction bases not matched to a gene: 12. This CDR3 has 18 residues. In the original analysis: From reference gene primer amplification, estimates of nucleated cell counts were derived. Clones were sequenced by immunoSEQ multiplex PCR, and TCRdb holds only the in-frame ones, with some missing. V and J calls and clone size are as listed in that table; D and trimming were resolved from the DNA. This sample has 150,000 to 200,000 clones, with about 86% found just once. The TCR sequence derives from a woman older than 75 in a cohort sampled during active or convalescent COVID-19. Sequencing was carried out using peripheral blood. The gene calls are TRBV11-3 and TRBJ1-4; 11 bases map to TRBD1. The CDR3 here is CASSLGDMWDRGSEKLFF. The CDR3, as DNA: TGTGCCAGCAGCTTAGGTGACATGTGGGACAGGGGGTCCGAAAAACTGTTTTTT. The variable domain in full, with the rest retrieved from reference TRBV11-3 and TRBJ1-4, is EAGVVQSPRYKIIEKKQPVAFWCNPISGHNTLYWYLQNLGQGPELLIRYENEEAVDDSQLPKDRFSAERLKGVDSTLKIQPAELGDSAVYLCASSLGDMWDRGSEKLFFGSGTQLSVL.